These 15 T cell receptor beta chains were all obtained from the same sample, sequenced in a study of cytomegalovirus exposure and HLA in healthy donors. Vbeta (60) and Jbeta (13) primers were used in the PCR. Profiling relied on immunoSEQ multiplex PCR, and the TCRdb table lists in-frame clones only, not all of them. The sample has 200,000 or so clones, about four fifths seen once. The sample was PBMCs. These receptors all come from a young woman in good health and CMV-seropositive.

The genes are TRBV27 and TRBJ2-1; TRBD2 agrees at 11 bases. The CDR3 is 15 residues long. Germline CDR1 MNHEY, CDR2 SMNVEV (reference sequence). V shed 6 bases and J 8 bases; nucleotides not matched to a gene: 9. The CDR3 DNA reads as TGTGCCAGCAGCTTTCTAGCGGGAGGCTTCGATGAGCAGTTCTTC. It translates to CASSFLAGGFDEQFF.

V is TRBV7-6 and J is TRBJ1-1, with a tentative D call TRBD1 (6 bases). V dropped 1 base and J dropped 0 bases, with 12 bases sitting between them. This CDR3 region has 16 residues. Germline lookup yields CDR1 SGHVS and CDR2 FNYEAQ. CDR3 in DNA: TGTGCCAGCAGCTTAGAGGACAGATCATTGAACACTGAAGCTTTCTTT. It codes for CASSLEDRSLNTEAFF.

V is TRBV5-4 and J is TRBJ1-2, with TRBD1 matching 9 bases. The V gene end was trimmed by 0 bases and the J gene end by 7 bases; junction bases not matched to a gene: 4. The CDR3 runs to 14 residues. The V gene's germline CDR1 is SGHNT and CDR2 YYREEE (reference sequence). The CDR3 DNA sequence: TGTGCCAGCAGCTTGGAATGGACAGGGGCTGGCTACACCTTC. Translated: CASSLEWTGAGYTF.

This clone has a single count. V usage is TRBV6-6 and J usage is TRBJ2-3; 10 bases map to TRBD2. CDR1 and CDR2 from the germline V gene are MNHNY and SVGAGI (reference sequence). This CDR3 comprises 16 residues. Trimming took 2 bases from V and 1 from J; bases not matched to a gene: 3. The CDR3 loop reads CASSYGTSDRTDTQYF. DNA for the CDR3: TGTGCCAGCAGTTACGGGACTAGCGACCGCACAGATACGCAGTATTTT.

The chain has TRBV11-3 and TRBJ2-1, with D possibly matching TRBD2 (6 bases). The CDR3 totals 14 residues. Trimming shortened V by 4 bases and J by 6 bases, and 13 bases separated the two germline ends. Looked up from germline, CDR1 is SGHNT and CDR2 is YENEEA. In DNA, the CDR3 is TGTGCCAGCAGCTCCAGGGAGGACGGCAATGAGCAGTTCTTC. It specifies CASSSREDGNEQFF. The variable domain in full, with the rest retrieved from reference TRBV11-3 and TRBJ2-1, is EAGVVQSPRYKIIEKKQPVAFWCNPISGHNTLYWYLQNLGQGPELLIRYENEEAVDDSQLPKDRFSAERLKGVDSTLKIQPAELGDSAVYLCASSSREDGNEQFFGPGTRLTVL.

This chain links TRBV19 with TRBJ1-2; D unclear. The CDR3 is 14 residues long. Trimming removed 3 bases at V and 8 bases at J, with 16 bases between. The germline gives CDR1 LNHDA, CDR2 SQIVND (reference sequence). In DNA form, the CDR3 reads TGTGCCAGTAGTATTTTAGGAGTCCCTGTGGGCTACACCTTC. Its translation is CASSILGVPVGYTF.

The V gene is TRBV7-2, the J gene TRBJ1-1; D is possibly TRBD1 (5 bases). The CDR3 contains 13 residues. Per germline, CDR1 SGHTA and CDR2 FQGNSA. V gave up 0 bases and J gave up 6 bases, with 8 bases separating them. The CDR3 protein is CASSLAAGPEAFF. The CDR3 nucleotides read TGTGCCAGCAGCTTAGCGGCGGGGCCTGAAGCTTTCTTT.

The chain's CDR3 is CASSLTLVRGSRNTGELFF. The CDR3 DNA follows: TGTGCCAGCAGCTTGACCCTCGTTCGAGGGTCTCGAAACACCGGGGAGCTGTTTTTT. The chain couples TRBV7-3 to TRBJ2-2; tentative D call: TRBD2 (5 bases). Trimming left V 3 bases short and J 2 bases short, with 22 bases between. The CDR3 spans 19 residues. Germline CDR1 SGHTA, CDR2 FQGTGA.

The gene calls are TRBV23-1 and TRBJ2-5, with 8 bases lining up with TRBD2. TRBV23-1 is an ORF, with its function uncertain. The CDR3 spans 17 residues. J gave up 2 bases and V 8 bases, and 16 bases lay outside the gene matches. Here the CDR3 reads CASGVGGSASGQETQYF. The CDR3 nucleotides are TGCGCCAGCGGAGTTGGGGGCTCGGCTAGCGGGCAAGAGACCCAGTACTTC.

The chain couples TRBV11-2 to TRBJ1-6; D remains unclear. Germline CDR1 SGHAT, CDR2 FQNNGV. V shed 7 bases and J shed 4 bases, with 14 bases lying between them. This CDR3 spans 15 amino acids. The DNA for the CDR3 is TGTGCCAGCACCACCCCCCGGGGATATAATTCACCCCTCCACTTT. It yields the protein CASTTPRGYNSPLHF.

This clone was observed once. The chain couples TRBV7-2 to TRBJ1-2, with D possibly matching TRBD1 (6 bases). There are 13 residues in the CDR3. Germline loops: CDR1 SGHTA, CDR2 FQGNSA. V shed 4 bases and J shed 4 bases, with 10 bases lying between them. CDR3 DNA sequence: TGTGCCAGCAGCTCCCGACAGGTCTATGGCTACACCTTC. Protein: CASSSRQVYGYTF.

The V and J genes are TRBV27 and TRBJ2-7, with 12 bases fitting TRBD1. The CDR3 contains 16 residues. The trim removed 5 bases at V and 9 bases at J, leaving 14 bases unmatched. The germline CDR1 and CDR2 sequences are MNHEY and SMNVEV (reference sequence). The CDR3 nucleotides are TGTGCCAGCAGTCTTATGGGGGACAGGGGGCCCTTGGGGCAGTACTTC. Translating it yields CASSLMGDRGPLGQYF.

This chain uses TRBV19 with TRBJ1-3, with unresolved D. Looked up from germline, CDR1 is LNHDA and CDR2 is SQIVND (reference sequence). The CDR3 contains 15 residues. Trimming took off 8 bases at V and 1 base at J, with 15 bases between the two ends. The CDR3 coding sequence is TGTGCCAGTGACTCTCGTCGACTATCTGGAAACACCATATATTTT. Its protein product is CASDSRRLSGNTIYF.

The chain uses TRBV10-1 and TRBJ2-3; 10 nucleotides match TRBD2. The trim removed 0 bases at V and 6 bases at J, leaving 6 bases unmatched. The germline V gene encodes CDR1 WNHNN and CDR2 SYGVQD (reference sequence). The CDR3 consists of 16 residues. The CDR3 here is CASSESRGLAPDTQYF. CDR3 coding DNA: TGCGCCAGCAGTGAGTCGAGGGGACTAGCGCCCGATACGCAGTATTTT.

V gene TRBV2 combines with J gene TRBJ2-3; TRBD2 is a possible D gene (7 bases). CDR3 size: 13 residues. Germline V gene lookup returns CDR1 SNHLY and CDR2 FYNNEI. V lost 10 bases and J 8 bases, leaving 19 bases between the germline ends. The CDR3 nucleotides read TGTGCCACTCAAGGGGGGGGCGCGGGTACGCAGTATTTT. Translation: CATQGGGAGTQYF.